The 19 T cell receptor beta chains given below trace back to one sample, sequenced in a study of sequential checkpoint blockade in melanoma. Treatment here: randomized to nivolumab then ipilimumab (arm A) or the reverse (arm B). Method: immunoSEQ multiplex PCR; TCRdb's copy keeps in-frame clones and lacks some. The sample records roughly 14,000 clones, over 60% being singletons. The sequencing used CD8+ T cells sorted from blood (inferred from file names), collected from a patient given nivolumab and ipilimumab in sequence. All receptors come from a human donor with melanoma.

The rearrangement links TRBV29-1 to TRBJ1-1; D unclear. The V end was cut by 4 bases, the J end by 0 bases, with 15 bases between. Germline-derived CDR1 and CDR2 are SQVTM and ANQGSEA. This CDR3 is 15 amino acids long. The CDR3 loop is CSVGLSREMNTEAFF. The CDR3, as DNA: TGCAGCGTTGGTTTATCCCGGGAGATGAACACTGAAGCTTTCTTT.

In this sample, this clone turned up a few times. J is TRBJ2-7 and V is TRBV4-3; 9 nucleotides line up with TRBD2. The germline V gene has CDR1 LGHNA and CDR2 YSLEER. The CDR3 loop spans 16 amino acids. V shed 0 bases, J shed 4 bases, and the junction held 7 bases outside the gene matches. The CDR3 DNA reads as TGCGCCAGCAGCCAAGATGTGCTAGCGGGAAGGTACGAGCAGTACTTC. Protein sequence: CASSQDVLAGRYEQYF.

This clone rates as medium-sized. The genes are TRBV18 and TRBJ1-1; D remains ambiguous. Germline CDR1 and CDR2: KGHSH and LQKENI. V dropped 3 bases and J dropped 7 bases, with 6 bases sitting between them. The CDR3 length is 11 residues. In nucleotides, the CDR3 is TGTGCCAGCTCACCTTCAGTTGAAGCTTTCTTT. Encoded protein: CASSPSVEAFF.

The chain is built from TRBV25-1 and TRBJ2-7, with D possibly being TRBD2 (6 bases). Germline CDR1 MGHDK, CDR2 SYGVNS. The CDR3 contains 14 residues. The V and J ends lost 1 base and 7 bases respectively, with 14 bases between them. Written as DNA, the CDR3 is TGTGCCAGCAGTGAATGGAGGGAAACGGGGGAGCAGTACTTC. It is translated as CASSEWRETGEQYF.

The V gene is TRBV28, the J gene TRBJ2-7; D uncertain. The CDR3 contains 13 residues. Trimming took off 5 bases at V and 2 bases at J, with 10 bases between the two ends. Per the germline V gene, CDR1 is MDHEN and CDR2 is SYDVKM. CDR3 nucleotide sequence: TGTGCCAGCAGTGCCGTCGGAGCCTACGAGCAGTACTTC. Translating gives CASSAVGAYEQYF. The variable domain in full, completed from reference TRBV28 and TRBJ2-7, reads DVKVTQSSRYLVKRTGEKVFLECVQDMDHENMFWYRQDPGLGLRLIYFSYDVKMKEKGDIPEGYSVSREKKERFSLILESASTNQTSMYLCASSAVGAYEQYFGPGTRLTVT.

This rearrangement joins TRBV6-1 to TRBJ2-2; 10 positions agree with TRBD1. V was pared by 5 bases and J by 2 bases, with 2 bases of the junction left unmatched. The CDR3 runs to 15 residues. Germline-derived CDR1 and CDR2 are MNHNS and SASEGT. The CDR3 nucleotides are TGTGCCAGCAGTATGACAGGGGGCAACACCGGGGAGCTGTTTTTT. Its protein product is CASSMTGGNTGELFF.

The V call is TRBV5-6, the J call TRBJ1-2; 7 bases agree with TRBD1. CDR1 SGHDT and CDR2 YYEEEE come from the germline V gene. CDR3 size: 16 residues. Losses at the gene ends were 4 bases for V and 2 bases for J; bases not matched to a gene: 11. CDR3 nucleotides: TGTGCCAGCAGCGGAGACAGGGAGGAGGTAAACTATGGCTACACCTTC. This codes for CASSGDREEVNYGYTF.

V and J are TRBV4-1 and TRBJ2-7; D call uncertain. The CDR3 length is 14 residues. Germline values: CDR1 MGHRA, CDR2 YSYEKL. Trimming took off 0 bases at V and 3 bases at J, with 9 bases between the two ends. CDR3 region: CASSQEELGYEQYF. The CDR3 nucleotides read TGCGCCAGCAGCCAAGAGGAGCTGGGCTACGAGCAGTACTTC.

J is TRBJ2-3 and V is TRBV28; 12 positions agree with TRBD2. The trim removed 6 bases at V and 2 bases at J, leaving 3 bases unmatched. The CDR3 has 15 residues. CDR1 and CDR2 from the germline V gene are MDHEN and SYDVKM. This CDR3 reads CASSRLAGATDTQYF. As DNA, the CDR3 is TGTGCCAGCAGCCGACTAGCGGGAGCCACAGATACGCAGTATTTT.

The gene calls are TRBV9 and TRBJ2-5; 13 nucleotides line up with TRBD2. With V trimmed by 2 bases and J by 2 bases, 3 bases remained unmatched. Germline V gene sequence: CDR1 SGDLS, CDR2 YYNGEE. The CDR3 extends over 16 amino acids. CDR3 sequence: CASSVGTSGAQETQYF. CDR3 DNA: TGTGCCAGCAGCGTCGGGACTAGCGGGGCTCAAGAGACCCAGTACTTC.

DNA of the CDR3: TGCGCCAGCAGCTACGGTGGGGGAGGGACTGAAGCTTTCTTT. Protein: CASSYGGGGTEAFF. The chain joins TRBV5-1 to TRBJ1-1; possibly TRBD1 for D (5 bases). The CDR3 is 14 residues long. Germline V CDR1 and CDR2: SGHRS, YFSETQ. V dropped 3 bases and J dropped 5 bases, with 14 bases sitting between them.

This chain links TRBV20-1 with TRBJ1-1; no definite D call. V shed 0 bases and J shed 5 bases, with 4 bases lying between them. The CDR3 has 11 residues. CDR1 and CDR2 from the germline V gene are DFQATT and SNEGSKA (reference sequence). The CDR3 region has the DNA TGCAGTGCTAGAGATATGACTGAAGCTTTCTTT. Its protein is CSARDMTEAFF.

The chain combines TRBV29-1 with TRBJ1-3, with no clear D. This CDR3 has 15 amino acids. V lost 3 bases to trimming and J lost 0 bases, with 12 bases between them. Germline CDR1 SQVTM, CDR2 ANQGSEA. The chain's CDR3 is CSVELAGTSGNTIYF. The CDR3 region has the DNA TGCAGCGTTGAGCTGGCAGGTACCTCTGGAAACACCATATATTTT.

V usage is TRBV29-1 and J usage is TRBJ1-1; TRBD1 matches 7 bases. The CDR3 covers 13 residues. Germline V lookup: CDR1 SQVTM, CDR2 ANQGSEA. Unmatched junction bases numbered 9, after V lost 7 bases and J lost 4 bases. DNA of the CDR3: TGCAGCGCCGAAACAGGGGAAGGCACTGAAGCTTTCTTT. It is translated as CSAETGEGTEAFF.

CDR3: CATPYPWSADGNTEAFF. CDR3 coding DNA: TGTGCCACCCCCTATCCCTGGAGTGCAGACGGGAACACTGAAGCTTTCTTT. The chain carries TRBV28 and TRBJ1-1; D ambiguous. Germline V gene sequence: CDR1 MDHEN, CDR2 SYDVKM. CDR3 size: 17 residues. The V and J ends lost 10 bases and 1 base respectively, with 25 bases between them.

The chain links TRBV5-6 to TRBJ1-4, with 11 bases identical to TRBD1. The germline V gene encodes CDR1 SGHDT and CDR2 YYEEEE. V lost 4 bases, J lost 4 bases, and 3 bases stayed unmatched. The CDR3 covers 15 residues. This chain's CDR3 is CASSRGQGVNEKLFF. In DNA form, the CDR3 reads TGTGCCAGCAGCAGGGGACAGGGGGTTAATGAAAAACTGTTTTTT. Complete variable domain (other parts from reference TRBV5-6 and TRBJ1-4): DAGVTQSPTHLIKTRGQQVTLRCSPKSGHDTVSWYQQALGQGPQFIFQYYEEEERQRGNFPDRFSGHQFPNYSSELNVNALLLGDSALYLCASSRGQGVNEKLFFGSGTQLSVL.

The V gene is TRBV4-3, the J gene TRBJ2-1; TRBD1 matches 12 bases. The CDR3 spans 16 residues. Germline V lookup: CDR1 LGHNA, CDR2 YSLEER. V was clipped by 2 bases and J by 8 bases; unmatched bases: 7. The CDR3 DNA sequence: TGCGCCAGCAGCCAAATGGGACAGGGGGCTGGGGATGAGCAGTTCTTC. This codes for CASSQMGQGAGDEQFF.

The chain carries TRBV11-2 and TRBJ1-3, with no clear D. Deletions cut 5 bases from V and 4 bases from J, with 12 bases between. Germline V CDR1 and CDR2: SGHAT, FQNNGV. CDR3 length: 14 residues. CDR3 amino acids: CASSLLGRGNTIYF. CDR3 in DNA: TGTGCCAGCAGCCTCCTGGGGAGAGGAAACACCATATATTTT.

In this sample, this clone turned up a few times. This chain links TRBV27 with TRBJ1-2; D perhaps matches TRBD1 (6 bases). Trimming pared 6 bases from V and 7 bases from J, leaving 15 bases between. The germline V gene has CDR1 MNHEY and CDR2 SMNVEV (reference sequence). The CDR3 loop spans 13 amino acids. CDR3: CASRTTGLGGYTF. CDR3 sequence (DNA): TGTGCCAGCAGGACCACAGGGCTGGGTGGCTACACCTTC.